This TCR beta chain was obtained from a study of T cells in Graves' hyperthyroidism and ophthalmopathy. Amplification of TCR beta CDR3 regions used RNA as the template. Researchers ran a first-round RT-PCR on the TCR CDR3 using the HTBI primer set. Each CDR3 protein gets one entry after TCRdb re-called the multiplex PCR reads with MiXCR. This sample carries approximately 600,000 distinct CDR3 sequences, 15% to 20% of them seen once, and the ten largest clones take around 4%. Looked up from germline, CDR1 is LNHDA and CDR2 is SQIVND (reference sequence). Trimming cost V 1 base and J 0 bases, with 9 bases left between them. The CDR3 loop spans 15 amino acids.

Sample: blood. The receptor was isolated from a woman aged 25-40 years with Graves' hyperthyroidism. This rearrangement joins TRBV19 to TRBJ1-1; D not certain. Here the CDR3 reads CASSIVSSMNTEAFF. Here the CDR3 DNA reads TGTGCCAGTAGTATAGTTAGCAGTATGAACACTGAAGCTTTCTTT.